This is a list of T cell receptor beta chains from one sample in a study of Graves' ophthalmopathy and Graves' hyperthyroidism. TCRdb analysed the multiplex PCR reads with MiXCR anew, one entry per CDR3 protein. Here the sample spans around 400,000 distinct CDR3 sequences, more than 20% being singletons. The source material was peripheral blood. The source of these receptors is a woman in her late teens or twenties with stable Graves' hyperthyroidism. Both conserved end residues are part of each CDR3. A D gene is named only where the DNA matches it firmly.

J | V | D | CDR3
TRBJ1-2 | TRBV12-3/TRBV12-4 | - | CASTSRTFMDGDYGYTF
TRBJ1-5 | TRBV30 | - | CAWSVGPYSNQPQHF
TRBJ2-7 | TRBV6-2/TRBV6-3 | - | CASSYSRLEQYF
TRBJ2-7 | TRBV4-1 | - | CASSQEPRTTYEQYF
TRBJ2-7 | TRBV28 | - | CASSLAGQAEQYF
TRBJ2-7 | TRBV20-1 | TRBD2 | CSARIRRTSGRSPYEQYF
TRBJ1-5 | TRBV15 | - | CATSRVNQPQHF
TRBJ2-7 | TRBV11-1 | TRBD2 | CASSLPGTTLSYEQYF
TRBJ2-5 | TRBV25-1 | - | CASSEKHGGETQYF
TRBJ2-4 | TRBV20-1 | - | CSATFPNTKNIQYF
TRBJ2-5 | TRBV28 | TRBD2 | CASSPRLLLAGVGETQYF
TRBJ2-6 | TRBV12-3/TRBV12-4 | - | CASSSRTGANVLTF
TRBJ2-5 | TRBV12-3/TRBV12-4 | TRBD1 | CASSLRTGLETQYF